The 8 T cell receptor beta chains below all came from one sample that was sequenced in a study of CD8 T cells in ankylosing spondylitis. TCRdb recomputed calls from the 5' RACE reads with MiXCR, one row per CDR3 protein. Of under 250,000 distinct CDR3 sequences listed, roughly 32% are singletons. The sample comprised blood, either unsorted or a sorted T cell fraction (not recorded which). Receptors were obtained from a male donor with ankylosing spondylitis or in good health (not recorded which).

This clonotype appeared a few times. V usage is TRBV12-3 or TRBV12-4 and J usage is TRBJ1-2, with D uncertain. CDR3 length: 13 residues. Trimming took off 3 bases at V and 1 base at J, with 6 bases between the two ends. CDR3 nucleotides: TGTGCCAGCAGTTTGGGCCTTAACTATGGCTACACCTTC. Its protein product is CASSLGLNYGYTF.

The V gene is TRBV4-1, the J gene TRBJ2-1; D is possibly TRBD1 or TRBD2 (7 bases each). The CDR3 is made up of 16 amino acids. Germline V gene sequence: CDR1 MGHRA, CDR2 YSYEKL. V gave up 4 bases and J gave up 2 bases, with 15 bases separating them. CDR3 sequence: CASSPGEGAPYNEQFF. DNA of the CDR3: TGCGCCAGCAGCCCCGGGGAGGGGGCCCCCTACAATGAGCAGTTCTTC.

This clonotype was seen a few times. The chain couples TRBV20-1 to TRBJ2-6; D remains ambiguous. The V end lost 3 bases, the J end lost 0 bases, and 12 bases lay between the germline ends. The CDR3 spans 16 residues. Germline CDR1 reads DFQATT; CDR2 reads SNEGSKA (reference sequence). The chain's CDR3 is CSASWMGLSGANVLTF. For the CDR3, the DNA is TGCAGTGCTAGTTGGATGGGTCTCTCTGGGGCCAACGTCCTGACTTTC.

This clonotype was found a few times. The CDR3: CASSLNGAYSSVYEQYF. The CDR3 DNA sequence: TGCGCCAGCAGCTTGAATGGAGCGTACTCCTCCGTCTACGAGCAGTACTTC. The chain employs TRBV5-1 and TRBJ2-7; no reliable D call. This CDR3 is 17 amino acids long. Per germline, CDR1 SGHRS and CDR2 YFSETQ. Deletions cut 1 base from V and 3 bases from J, with 20 bases between.

This clonotype was seen a handful of times. CDR3 coding DNA: TGTGCCAGCAGCACAGAACAGGGTACCGTCGACACCGGGGAGCTGTTTTTT. Its protein is CASSTEQGTVDTGELFF. V is TRBV7-2 and J is TRBJ2-2; a possible D gene is TRBD1 (6 bases). V was pared by 5 bases and J by 3 bases, with 19 bases between. The length of the CDR3 is 17 residues. CDR1 and CDR2 (germline): SGHTA, FQGNSA. Combining the CDR3 with reference TRBV7-2 and TRBJ2-2 gives the whole variable domain GAGVSQSPSNKVTEKGKDVELRCDPISGHTALYWYRQSLGQGLEFLIYFQGNSAPDKSGLPSDRFSAERTGGSVSTLTIQRTQQEDSAVYLCASSTEQGTVDTGELFFGEGSRLTVL.

This clonotype was seen only a few times. V is TRBV20-1 and J is TRBJ1-2; D is unclear. The CDR3 length is 14 residues. Trimming removed 1 base from V and 8 bases from J, with 17 bases in between. The germline CDR1 and CDR2 sequences are DFQATT and SNEGSKA (reference sequence). In nucleotides, the CDR3 is TGCAGTGCTAGAGGACCGATATCTGTGGGGGGCTACACCTTC. Residues: CSARGPISVGGYTF.

This chain links TRBV5-1 with TRBJ2-3; a possible D gene is TRBD2 (5 bases). The CDR3 runs to 15 residues. Trimming removed 2 bases at V and 6 bases at J, with 16 bases between. Germline V gives CDR1 SGHRS, CDR2 YFSETQ. The CDR3 DNA follows: TGCGCCAGCAGCTTCGCAACGGGGATCATTGATACGCAGTATTTT. This gives the protein CASSFATGIIDTQYF.

This chain joins TRBV12-3 or TRBV12-4 and TRBJ2-7, with D perhaps matching TRBD1 (6 bases). This CDR3 spans 13 amino acids. V lost 7 bases, J lost 0 bases, and 10 bases lay in between. The CDR3 sequence is CASTPGHSYEQYF. Written as DNA, the CDR3 is TGTGCCAGCACACCGGGACACTCCTACGAGCAGTACTTC.